The clone carrying this TCR beta chain was recorded a few times. The antigen is undetermined. Other nucleotide sequences from this sample produce the same CDR3. Profiled with immunoSEQ multiplex PCR; TCRdb holds only in-frame clones, not every one. The profile shows under 250,000 clones, about 83% of them singletons. The donors were part of the validation cohort, which consisted of some 120 subjects and was separate from the first cohort of 666 subjects. This entry comes from a study of cytomegalovirus exposure and HLA in healthy donors. Study-wide findings and caveats: The classifier was said to identify cytomegalovirus status with high specificity and sensitivity. Specificity for CMV antigens was confirmed in vitro for a few of the CMV-associated chains.

Unmatched junction bases numbered 1, after V lost 3 bases and J lost 3 bases. The CDR3 totals 14 residues. The germline V gene encodes CDR1 SGHVS and CDR2 FNYEAQ. Sequenced input: PBMCs. This chain connects TRBV7-6 to TRBJ2-1; 8 nucleotides align to TRBD2. The sequence was obtained from a man between 18 and 35 years old in good health and CMV-seronegative. The CDR3 nucleotides are TGTGCCAGCAGCTTCGGGACTAGCTACAATGAGCAGTTCTTC. Its translation: CASSFGTSYNEQFF.